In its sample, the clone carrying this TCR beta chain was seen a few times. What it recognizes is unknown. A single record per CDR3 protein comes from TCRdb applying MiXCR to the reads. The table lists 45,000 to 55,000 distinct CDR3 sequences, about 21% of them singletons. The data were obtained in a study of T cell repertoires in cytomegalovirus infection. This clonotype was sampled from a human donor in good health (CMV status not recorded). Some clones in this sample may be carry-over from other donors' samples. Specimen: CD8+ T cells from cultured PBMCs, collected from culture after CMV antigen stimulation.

CDR3 amino acids: CASSESSPVGGNQPQHF. CDR3 nucleotide sequence: TGTGCCAGCAGTGAAAGTTCCCCTGTTGGGGGCAATCAGCCCCAGCATTTT. The chain couples TRBV6-1 to TRBJ1-5; D unresolved. CDR1 is MNHNS, CDR2 SASEGT, per germline. The CDR3 is 17 amino acids. V shed 2 bases and J shed 2 bases, with 16 bases lying between them.